The entry below describes one T cell receptor (beta chain). The antigen it recognizes is unknown. Base qualities are not at hand, and no much larger clone is one base apart. The data originate from a study of identical twins (dated by TCRdb to about 2016). Describing the broader study: TCR alpha and beta repertoires from monozygotic twins, unrelated adults of various ages and cord blood were deep-sequenced to test whether fetal clonotypes persist. To rule out contamination, the twin experiments were replicated at different times with different library preparation protocols. What the study reported, not specific to this receptor: Abundant cord blood beta clonotypes had fewer insertions, young adult naive repertoires showed a similar but weaker trend, and memory repertoires showed no such trend. Zero-insertion analyses could be partly confounded by invariant T cells such as MAIT and iNKT, though diverse VJ usage argued against such confounding for most clonotypes. A weaker excess of twin sharing was found in beta out-of-frame sequences because the signal-to-noise ratio was lowered by fewer shared sequences. Recombination models systematically underestimated out-of-frame TCR alpha sharing in monozygotic twins but agreed with sharing between unrelated individuals. Compared with coincidental sharing between unrelated individuals, out-of-frame TCR alpha sequences shared between twins had an excess of sequences with low generation probability. Because the same donors could not be followed over many years, the conclusions relied on cross-sectional statistical analysis.

The library was obtained by 5' RACE. These reads were obtained on an Illumina HiSeq 2000. Template switching added a universal primer binding site, and the final cDNA carried a unique molecular identifier that allowed TCR cDNA molecules to be counted accurately. Specific primers in the conserved constant-segment region were used to synthesize first-strand cDNA for TCR alpha and beta chains. To control for contamination, each cDNA library was double barcoded with a SMART-Mk sample barcode plus Illumina barcodes. Two successive PCR steps introduced TruSeq adapter sequences along with Illumina sample barcodes. The TCR alpha and beta cDNA libraries were sequenced on the Illumina HiSeq platform using custom primers. For the original study's pipeline: MiGEC was used to process raw reads and extract unique molecular identifiers, and MiXCR was used to find CDR3 positions. Recombination models were inferred per individual with the repgenHMM and IGoR tools using an EM algorithm. Shared clonotype analysis was performed with the tcR package in R, normalizing sharing by the product of cloneset sizes. To study raw recombination without the effects of thymic and clonal selection, out-of-frame nonproductive sequences were analyzed. TCRdb reanalyzed the raw reads on its own, using fastp at Q25 for trimming and MiXCR for clone calling, and kept in-frame beta chains. Entries that share a CDR3 protein sequence are merged under the most common genes and DNA. V and J calls and clone size were set by TCRdb, not the authors. The sample table shows fewer than 900,000 distinct CDR3 sequences, and roughly 18% are seen once. The ten largest account for around 13% of the sample.

Every donor was a healthy Caucasian. Three pairs of female monozygotic twins, all aged about 18 to 30 years, were included in the twin cohort. RNA for TCR libraries was isolated from peripheral blood mononuclear cells. From a lookup of the germline V gene, CDR1 and CDR2 are SGHTA and FQGNSA. There are 15 amino acids in the CDR3, from cysteine to phenylalanine inclusive. The CDR3 DNA has 45 bases and is translated from base 1. V is trimmed back by 5 bases and J by 6 bases, and the junction contains 10 bases that no gene match accounts for. These data also formed part of another study, on T cells expressing NK-cell markers. The second paper further reports: Three sorted T-cell subsets (CD3+CD56+NKG2C+, CD3+CD56+NKG2C- and CD3+CD56-NKG2C+) from fewer than 10 donors had their TCR beta-chain repertoires profiled. Among the eight sequenced donors, only one was HCMV-seronegative, while the other seven were HCMV-seropositive. To restrict sorting to alphabetaTCR-expressing T cells, an anti-gammadeltaTCR antibody was added in several experiments. In six donors, the dominant CD3+CD56+NKG2C+ clonotypes were among the top 10 CD8+ clonotypes and accounted for roughly 1.0-8% of CD8+ T cells. Those dominant clonotypes were again the most abundant among CD3+CD56-NKG2C+ cells in several donors, at roughly 25-65%. Whether the expanded NKG2C-expressing T cell clones were specific for HCMV antigens was left unclear. Randomly selected healthy volunteers, three men and five women, were used as the eight sequenced donors. HCMV-specific IgG was detected in serum with a commercial ELISA kit to determine HCMV serostatus. For more than five donors, bulk peripheral blood T-cell repertoires were additionally sequenced from unsorted PBMC. MIGEC was used to demultiplex reads and group reads by UMI, and MiTCR was used to assemble and quantify clonotypes. To exclude erroneous sequences, only TCR cDNA sequences supported by at least two reads were retained. The tcR package was used for downstream repertoire analysis, and clonotypes were matched across fractions by CDR3 nucleotide sequence plus V segment. VDJmatch was used to annotate antigen specificity against VDJdb, with one amino acid substitution in CDR3 permitted.

The V and J segments used are TRBV7-2 and TRBJ2-3, and 8 junctional nucleotides match TRBD1. The TCR originated in a woman aged 18-30 years in good health. Source material: PBMCs. The CDR3 in this case is CASSPATGVRDTQYF. The nucleotide sequence reads TGTGCCAGCAGCCCGGCGACAGGGGTCCGGGATACGCAGTATTTT.